This T cell receptor (beta chain) was identified in a study of Ad26.COV2.S vaccination and SARS-CoV-2 variants. The treatment denotes: some 20 received Ad26.COV2.S at low or high dose, single or two shots; roughly 5 received placebo; per-sample allocation not given. At day 63 after the first vaccine or placebo injection, samples were drawn. Clones were read by immunoSEQ multiplex PCR, and TCRdb kept only the in-frame ones, dropping some. The sample comprises 200,000 to 300,000 clones, over 75% of which are singletons, and roughly a tenth rests with the top ten. The CDR3 loop spans 14 amino acids. Deletions cut 4 bases from V and 6 bases from J, with 14 bases between. The germline V gene encodes CDR1 SGHNT and CDR2 YYREEE (reference sequence).

The chain combines TRBV5-4 with TRBJ2-1; D not resolved. The sequence was collected from a person between 18 and 60 years old who received the Ad26.COV2.S COVID-19 vaccine or a placebo. This sample comprised peripheral blood, obtained in a trial of Ad26.COV2.S vaccine versus placebo. The CDR3 is CASSLGPLSNEQFF. In DNA, the CDR3 is TGTGCCAGCAGCCTCGGGCCCCTGAGCAATGAGCAGTTCTTC.